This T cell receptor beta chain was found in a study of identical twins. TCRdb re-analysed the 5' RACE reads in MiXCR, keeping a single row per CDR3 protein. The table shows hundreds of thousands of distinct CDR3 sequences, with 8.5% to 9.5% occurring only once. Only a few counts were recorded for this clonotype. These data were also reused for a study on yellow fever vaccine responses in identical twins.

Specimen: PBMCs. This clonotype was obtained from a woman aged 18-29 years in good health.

CDR3 in DNA: TGCGCCAGCAGCCCCTGGGCCCCGGGACTAGCGGGCGTCCAAGAGACCCAGTACTTC. Amino acids: CASSPWAPGLAGVQETQYF. V gene TRBV5-1 combines with J gene TRBJ2-5; TRBD2 matches 12 bases. The CDR3 consists of 19 residues. The V and J ends lost 4 bases and 1 base, in that order; junction bases with no gene match: 14. Germline CDR1 is SGHRS and CDR2 is YFSETQ.